Below, one TCR beta chain is given with its context. This specimen comes from a study of blood T cell repertoires in COVID-19. Study-level background: Acute and convalescent COVID-19 samples came from the United States, Italy and Spain. PBMCs, B-cell-depleted T cells, or T cells were the source of the cDNA or gDNA that made up the material.

Authors' processing steps: Amplification of reference gene primers was used by the study to estimate nucleated cell counts. TCRdb keeps only in-frame clones here, not all; method: immunoSEQ multiplex PCR. The DNA gave D and trimming, while V, J and clone size come from that table. The repertoire holds 100,000 to 150,000 clones, with around 64% as singletons. This CDR3 spans 15 amino acids. The V end was cut by 4 bases, the J end by 1 base, with 16 bases between. Germline V gene data show CDR1 as GTSNPN and CDR2 as SVGIG (reference sequence). Material: peripheral blood. The V gene is TRBV30, the J gene TRBJ1-1, with D perhaps matching TRBD1 (6 bases). This TCR came from a human donor with acute or convalescent COVID-19. The donor label of this sample is uncertain. The CDR3 reads CAWNRGGATNTEAFF. The DNA of the CDR3 is TGTGCCTGGAATAGGGGGGGGGCTACGAACACTGAAGCTTTCTTT.